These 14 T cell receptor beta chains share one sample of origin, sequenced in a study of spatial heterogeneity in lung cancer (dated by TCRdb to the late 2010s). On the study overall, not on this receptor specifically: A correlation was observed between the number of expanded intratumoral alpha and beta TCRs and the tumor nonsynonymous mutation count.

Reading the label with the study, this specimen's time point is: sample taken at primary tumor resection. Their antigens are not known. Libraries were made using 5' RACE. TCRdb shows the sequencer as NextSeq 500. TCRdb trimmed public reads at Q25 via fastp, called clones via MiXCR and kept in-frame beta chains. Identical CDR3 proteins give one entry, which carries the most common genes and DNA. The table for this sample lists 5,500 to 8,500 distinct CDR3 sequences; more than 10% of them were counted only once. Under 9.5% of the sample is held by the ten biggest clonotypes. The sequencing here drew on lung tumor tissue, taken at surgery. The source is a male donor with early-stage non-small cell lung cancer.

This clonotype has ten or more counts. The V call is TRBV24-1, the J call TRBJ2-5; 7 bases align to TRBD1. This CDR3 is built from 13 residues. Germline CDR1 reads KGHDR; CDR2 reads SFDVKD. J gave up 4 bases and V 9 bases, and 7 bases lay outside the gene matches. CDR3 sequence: CATGEGALETQYF. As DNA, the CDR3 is TGTGCCACCGGAGAGGGGGCTTTAGAGACCCAGTACTTC.

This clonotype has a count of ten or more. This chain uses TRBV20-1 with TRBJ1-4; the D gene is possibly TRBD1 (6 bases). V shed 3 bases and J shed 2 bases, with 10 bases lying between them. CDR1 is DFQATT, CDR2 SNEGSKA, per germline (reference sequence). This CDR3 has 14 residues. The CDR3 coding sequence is TGCAGTGCTAGGCCGACAGGCACTAATGAAAAACTGTTTTTT. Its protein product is CSARPTGTNEKLFF.

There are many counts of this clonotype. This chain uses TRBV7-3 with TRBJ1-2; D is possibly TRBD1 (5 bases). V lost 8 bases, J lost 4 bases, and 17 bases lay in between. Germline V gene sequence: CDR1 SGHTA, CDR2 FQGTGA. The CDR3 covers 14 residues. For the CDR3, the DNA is TGTGCCAGCGCCGACGGCCCAGGGCCCTATGGCTACACCTTC. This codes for CASADGPGPYGYTF.

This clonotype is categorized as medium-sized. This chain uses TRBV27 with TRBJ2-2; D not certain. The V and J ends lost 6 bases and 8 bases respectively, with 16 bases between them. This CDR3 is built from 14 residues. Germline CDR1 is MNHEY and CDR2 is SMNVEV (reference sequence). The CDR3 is CASSYTLSMGELFF. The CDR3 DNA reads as TGTGCCAGCAGCTACACCCTAAGTATGGGGGAGCTGTTTTTT.

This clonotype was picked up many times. CDR3 nucleotides: TGTGCTAGTGTTAGACAGGGCTTTGAAGCTTTCTTT. Its translation is CASVRQGFEAFF. This sequence joins TRBV12-5 and TRBJ1-1, with 7 nucleotides matching TRBD1. Per germline, CDR1 LGHNT and CDR2 FRNRAP. Trimming removed 7 bases from V and 7 bases from J; junction bases left unmatched: 6. The CDR3 is 12 residues long.

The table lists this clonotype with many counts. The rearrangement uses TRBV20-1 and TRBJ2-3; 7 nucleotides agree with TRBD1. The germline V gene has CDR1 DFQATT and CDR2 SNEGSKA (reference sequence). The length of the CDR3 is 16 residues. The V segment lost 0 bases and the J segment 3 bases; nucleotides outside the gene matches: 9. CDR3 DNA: TGCAGTGCTAGAGATCCGCAGGGACAGATAACAGATACGCAGTATTTT. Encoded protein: CSARDPQGQITDTQYF.

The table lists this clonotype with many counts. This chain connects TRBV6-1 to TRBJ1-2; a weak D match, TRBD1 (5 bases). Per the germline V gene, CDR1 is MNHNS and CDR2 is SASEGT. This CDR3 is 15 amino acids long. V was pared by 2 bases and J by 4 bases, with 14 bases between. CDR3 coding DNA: TGTGCCAGCAGTGAACCAGGGTTGTCGGTCTATGGCTACACCTTC. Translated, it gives CASSEPGLSVYGYTF.

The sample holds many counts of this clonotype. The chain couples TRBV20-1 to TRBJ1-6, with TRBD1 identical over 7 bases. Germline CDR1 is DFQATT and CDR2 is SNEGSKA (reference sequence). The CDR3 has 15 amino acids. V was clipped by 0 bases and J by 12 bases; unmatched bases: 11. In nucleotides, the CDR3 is TGCAGTGCTAGAGATCGGGACAGCCTCTTTAGACCCCTCCACTTT. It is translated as CSARDRDSLFRPLHF.

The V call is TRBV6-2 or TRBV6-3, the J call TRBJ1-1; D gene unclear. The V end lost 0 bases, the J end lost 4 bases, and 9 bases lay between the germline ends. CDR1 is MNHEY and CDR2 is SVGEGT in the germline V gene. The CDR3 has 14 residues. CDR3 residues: CASSYSFSSTEAFF. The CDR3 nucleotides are TGTGCCAGCAGTTACTCGTTCAGTAGCACTGAAGCTTTCTTT.

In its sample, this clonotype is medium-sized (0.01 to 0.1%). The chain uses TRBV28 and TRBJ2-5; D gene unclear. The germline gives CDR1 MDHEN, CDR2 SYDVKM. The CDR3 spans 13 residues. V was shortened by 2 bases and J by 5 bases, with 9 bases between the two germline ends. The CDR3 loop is CASSLPPSETQYF. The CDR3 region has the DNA TGTGCCAGCAGTTTACCCCCTTCGGAGACCCAGTACTTC.

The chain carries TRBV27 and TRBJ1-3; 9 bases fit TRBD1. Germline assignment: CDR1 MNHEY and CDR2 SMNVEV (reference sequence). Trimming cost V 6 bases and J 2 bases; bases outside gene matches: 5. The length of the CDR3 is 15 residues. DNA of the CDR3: TGTGCCAGCAGGGCCGGGACAGGGACTGGAAACACCATATATTTT. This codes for CASRAGTGTGNTIYF.

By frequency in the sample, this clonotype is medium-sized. CDR3 bases: TGTGCCAGCAGCCAAGTAGAGGGGTCCTACGAGCAGTACTTC. Translation: CASSQVEGSYEQYF. V usage is TRBV4-2 and J usage is TRBJ2-7, with D perhaps matching TRBD1 or TRBD2 (5 bases each). Between the trimmed V and J ends, which lost 1 base and 1 base, there was a span of 8 bases. CDR1 is LGHNA, CDR2 YNFKEQ, per germline. The CDR3 is 14 amino acids.

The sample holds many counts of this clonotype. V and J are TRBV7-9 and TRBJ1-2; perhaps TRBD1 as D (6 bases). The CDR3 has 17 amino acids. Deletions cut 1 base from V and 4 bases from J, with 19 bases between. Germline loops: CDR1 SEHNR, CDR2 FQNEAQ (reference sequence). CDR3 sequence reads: CASSLGASSGQFYGYTF. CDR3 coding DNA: TGTGCCAGCAGCTTAGGGGCAAGTTCGGGACAATTCTATGGCTACACCTTC.

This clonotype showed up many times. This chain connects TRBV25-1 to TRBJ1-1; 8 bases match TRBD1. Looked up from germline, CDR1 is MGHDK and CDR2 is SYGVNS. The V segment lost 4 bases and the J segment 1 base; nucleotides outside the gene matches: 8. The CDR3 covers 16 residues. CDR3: CASSVLIGQGNTEAFF. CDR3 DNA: TGTGCCAGCAGTGTACTAATAGGACAGGGGAACACTGAAGCTTTCTTT.